These 28 T cell receptor beta chains originate from one sample sequenced in a study of shared clonotypes between healthy human individuals. Assay: immunoSEQ multiplex PCR; the TCRdb copy retains only in-frame clones and omits some. The sample includes about 520,000 clones, about 96% seen only once; the top ten take about 0.067%. Sequences were obtained from naive CD4+ T cells sorted from blood. The subset: CD45RA+ positively selected. These receptors were taken from a woman in her twenties or thirties in good health.

This sequence joins TRBV4-1 and TRBJ1-5, with 7 bases matching TRBD1. J gave up 4 bases and V 2 bases, and 5 bases lay outside the gene matches. Germline assignment: CDR1 MGHRA and CDR2 YSYEKL. The CDR3 is made up of 15 amino acids. The CDR3 loop is CASSQTEQGNQPQHF. In nucleotides, the CDR3 is TGCGCCAGCAGCCAAACGGAACAGGGGAATCAGCCCCAGCATTTT.

This clone was seen only once. This chain connects TRBV29-1 to TRBJ2-5; D possibly corresponds to TRBD2 (7 bases). The CDR3 runs to 13 residues. Germline V gene lookup returns CDR1 SQVTM and CDR2 ANQGSEA. V lost 6 bases to trimming and J lost 5 bases, with 16 bases between them. CDR3 sequence: CSVSRGGVETQYF. The CDR3 DNA reads as TGCAGCGTCTCGAGGGGGGGCGTGGAGACCCAGTACTTC.

The chain joins TRBV6-4 to TRBJ2-7; 8 bases match TRBD2. Germline CDR1 and CDR2: MRHNA and SNTAGT. CDR3 length: 13 amino acids. Germline trimming cut 8 bases from V and 4 bases from J; bases unmatched to any gene: 7. In nucleotides, the CDR3 is TGTGCCAGCGAACTAGCGGTTTCATACGAGCAGTACTTC. Protein product: CASELAVSYEQYF.

The chain is built from TRBV7-9 and TRBJ2-5, with TRBD1 matching over 8 bases. Germline V gene sequence: CDR1 SEHNR, CDR2 FQNEAQ (reference sequence). CDR3 size: 14 residues. With 4 bases clipped from V and 6 bases from J, the junction kept 7 bases outside the gene matches. The CDR3 sequence is CASSYPGQVKTQYF. The CDR3 DNA sequence: TGTGCCAGCAGCTATCCGGGACAGGTGAAGACCCAGTACTTC.

Points on this clone: The same CDR3 can be traced to other DNA sequences in this sample. This chain links TRBV5-1 with TRBJ2-1; D gene uncertain. V shed 1 base and J shed 0 bases, with 8 bases lying between them. Germline V gene data show CDR1 as SGHRS and CDR2 as YFSETQ. This CDR3 spans 15 amino acids. CDR3 bases: TGCGCCAGCAGCTTGCAGGCAAGCTCCTACAATGAGCAGTTCTTC. As protein: CASSLQASSYNEQFF.

The chain combines TRBV7-2 with TRBJ2-1; 7 bases are a match to TRBD2. CDR3 length equals 15 residues. Germline CDR1 SGHTA, CDR2 FQGNSA. The ends lost 1 base at V and 6 bases at J; junction bases unmatched: 6. For the CDR3, the DNA is TGTGCCAGCAGCTTAGGCGGAACGGGAGGCAATGAGCAGTTCTTC. Translation gives CASSLGGTGGNEQFF.

The chain is built from TRBV6-1 and TRBJ2-7, with D possibly called TRBD1 or TRBD2 (5 bases each). The CDR3 sequence is 13 residues long. Trimming took 2 bases from V and 2 from J, leaving 7 bases between them. CDR1 MNHNS and CDR2 SASEGT come from the germline V gene. The CDR3 sequence is CASSERGPYEQYF. CDR3 bases: TGTGCCAGCAGTGAAAGGGGACCCTACGAGCAGTACTTC.

The chain couples TRBV19 to TRBJ1-4; D unclear. The CDR3 loop spans 15 amino acids. The germline V and J ends were trimmed by 5 bases and 0 bases, with 10 bases remaining between them. The V gene's germline CDR1 is LNHDA and CDR2 SQIVND (reference sequence). CDR3 protein: CASSSRAATNEKLFF. The CDR3 DNA is TGTGCCAGTAGTTCTCGGGCAGCAACTAATGAAAAACTGTTTTTT. Together with reference TRBV19 and TRBJ1-4, the CDR3 gives the full variable domain: DGGITQSPKYLFRKEGQNVTLSCEQNLNHDAMYWYRQDPGQGLRLIYYSQIVNDFQKGDIAEGYSVSREKKESFPLTVTSAQKNPTAFYLCASSSRAATNEKLFFGSGTQLSVL.

V and J are TRBV4-1 and TRBJ2-5; 13 bases agree with TRBD2. Germline CDR1 is MGHRA and CDR2 is YSYEKL. This CDR3 is 16 amino acids long. V was pared by 6 bases and J by 5 bases, with 9 bases of the junction left unmatched. The CDR3 is CASRRGTSGTWETQYF. CDR3 DNA: TGCGCCAGCAGACGCGGGACTAGCGGGACGTGGGAGACCCAGTACTTC.

This sequence joins TRBV19 and TRBJ2-6; TRBD1 matches at 11 bases. The CDR3 has 21 residues. V lost 1 base, J lost 0 bases, and 11 bases stayed unmatched. Germline CDR1 and CDR2: LNHDA and SQIVND (reference sequence). The CDR3: CASSIVVAGQGVYSGANVLTF. The CDR3 DNA is TGTGCCAGTAGTATAGTCGTCGCGGGACAGGGGGTTTACTCTGGGGCCAACGTCCTGACTTTC.

This clone is a singleton in its sample. The chain recombines TRBV19 with TRBJ2-5; no definite D call. Germline V gene lookup returns CDR1 LNHDA and CDR2 SQIVND (reference sequence). The CDR3 is 13 amino acids. V lost 4 bases and J lost 3, with 9 bases in between. CDR3 in amino acids: CASSTLFEETQYF. The CDR3 DNA follows: TGTGCCAGTAGTACCCTCTTCGAAGAGACCCAGTACTTC.

The chain uses TRBV7-9 and TRBJ1-1; D remains ambiguous. Trimming cost V 5 bases and J 2 bases, with 6 bases left between them. From germline, CDR1 is SEHNR and CDR2 FQNEAQ (reference sequence). The CDR3 contains 12 residues. This chain's CDR3 is CASSPRNTEAFF. For the CDR3, the DNA is TGTGCCAGCAGCCCTCGTAACACTGAAGCTTTCTTT.

Written as DNA, the CDR3 is TGTGCCAGCAGTAGCTCCTCCACAGACACCGGGGAGCTGTTTTTT. Translated, it gives CASSSSSTDTGELFF. The V call is TRBV25-1, the J call TRBJ2-2, with D hard to call. Germline-derived CDR1 and CDR2 are MGHDK and SYGVNS. The CDR3 runs 15 residues. V lost 5 bases and J lost 3, with 13 bases in between.

The chain has TRBV4-1 and TRBJ2-5, with D possibly being TRBD2 (5 bases). The assigned J gene may be wrong: the sequence end matches TRBJ2-7 better. CDR3 length: 13 residues. Per germline, CDR1 MGHRA and CDR2 YSYEKL. In DNA form, the CDR3 reads TGCGCCAGCAGCCAAGCCCGAGGGAGCGAGCAGTACTTC. This gives the protein CASSQARGSEQYF.

The J gene is TRBJ2-3, the V gene TRBV13; 7 bases are a match to TRBD2. This CDR3 region has 13 residues. The germline gives CDR1 PRHDT, CDR2 FYEKMQ (reference sequence). V was clipped by 5 bases and J by 8 bases; unmatched bases: 7. The CDR3 DNA sequence: TGTGCCAGCAGCGGGAGGGACGCCTTTACGCAGTATTTT. Its translation: CASSGRDAFTQYF.

As DNA, the CDR3 is TGTGCCAGTAGTATTGGCACTGAAGCTTTCTTT. This codes for CASSIGTEAFF. This chain joins TRBV19 and TRBJ1-1; D not resolved. Germline V CDR1 and CDR2: LNHDA, SQIVND (reference sequence). The CDR3 contains 11 residues. Trimming removed 3 bases from V and 4 bases from J, with 3 bases in between.

The rearrangement uses TRBV29-1 and TRBJ1-5; tentative D call: TRBD1 (6 bases). The germline V gene encodes CDR1 SQVTM and CDR2 ANQGSEA. The ends were cut back, 6 bases at V and 3 bases at J, with 15 bases in the middle. CDR3 length: 14 residues. The CDR3, as DNA: TGCAGCGTCGAAACAGGGTTCCCCAATCAGCCCCAGCATTTT. Amino acid sequence: CSVETGFPNQPQHF.

CDR3 loop: CASSTTENTEAFF. The CDR3 region has the DNA TGTGCCAGCTCCACGACAGAAAACACTGAAGCTTTCTTT. The rearrangement uses TRBV18 and TRBJ1-1; D possibly corresponds to TRBD1 (5 bases). V lost 6 bases and J 2 bases, leaving 10 bases between the germline ends. The CDR3 is 13 residues long. Germline V gives CDR1 KGHSH, CDR2 LQKENI.

The chain carries TRBV7-2 and TRBJ2-1; D is possibly TRBD1 (7 bases). The V end lost 2 bases, the J end lost 2 bases, and 13 bases lay between the germline ends. Germline CDR1 is SGHTA and CDR2 is FQGNSA. The CDR3 is made up of 16 amino acids. This CDR3 reads CASSLRRGPAYNEQFF. The CDR3 DNA follows: TGTGCCAGCAGCTTAAGGAGGGGGCCCGCCTACAATGAGCAGTTCTTC.

The chain employs TRBV28 and TRBJ2-5; 13 nucleotides line up with TRBD2. The closer fit of TRBJ2-7 to the DNA end suggests the J call may be wrong. Germline V gene data show CDR1 as MDHEN and CDR2 as SYDVKM. CDR3 length equals 16 residues. In DNA, the CDR3 is TGTGCCAGCAGTTTCGGACTAGCGGGAGAGATCTACGAGCAGTACTTC. This codes for CASSFGLAGEIYEQYF.

The chain joins TRBV28 to TRBJ1-1; no firm D call. CDR3 length: 12 residues. From germline, CDR1 is MDHEN and CDR2 SYDVKM. Trimming cost V 7 bases and J 9 bases, with 15 bases left between them. The CDR3, as DNA: TGTGCCAGCAAACCCCGGCAGCCTAAAGCTTTCTTT. Protein: CASKPRQPKAFF.

This chain links TRBV6-1 with TRBJ2-2, with D perhaps matching TRBD2 (7 bases). The CDR3 consists of 15 residues. Deletions cut 6 bases from V and 1 base from J, with 12 bases between. Per the germline V gene, CDR1 is MNHNS and CDR2 is SASEGT. The CDR3 spells CASRGGQGNTGELFF. CDR3 coding DNA: TGTGCCAGCAGGGGGGGGCAGGGGAACACCGGGGAGCTGTTTTTT.

V is TRBV27 and J is TRBJ2-1; 8 bases match TRBD2. CDR1 and CDR2 from the germline V gene are MNHEY and SMNVEV (reference sequence). The CDR3 has 15 amino acids. CDR3 nucleotides: TGTGCGAGCGGGGGACCGGGACGGGGATTGAATGAGCAGTTCTTC. Translating it yields CASGGPGRGLNEQFF.

The chain uses TRBV10-2 and TRBJ2-1, with 12 bases fitting TRBD2. The CDR3 totals 14 residues. Germline loops: CDR1 WSHSY, CDR2 SAAADI. Losses at the gene ends were 8 bases for V and 5 bases for J; bases not matched to a gene: 4. The CDR3 is CASGGLAGNNEQFF. CDR3 sequence (DNA): TGCGCCAGCGGGGGACTAGCGGGCAACAATGAGCAGTTCTTC.

This clone was detected once. The rearrangement uses TRBV27 and TRBJ2-6; 8 nucleotides agree with TRBD1. Trimming removed 6 bases from V and 4 bases from J; junction bases left unmatched: 5. Germline CDR1 is MNHEY and CDR2 is SMNVEV (reference sequence). This CDR3 contains 15 residues. The CDR3 bases are TGTGCCAGCAGCTCGACAGGGGTGGGGGCCAACGTCCTGACTTTC. Its protein product is CASSSTGVGANVLTF.

This chain uses TRBV4-1 with TRBJ1-4; D gene uncertain. The CDR3 runs to 15 residues. Trimming took off 3 bases at V and 0 bases at J, with 8 bases between the two ends. Per germline, CDR1 MGHRA and CDR2 YSYEKL. DNA of the CDR3: TGCGCCAGCAGCCAGGGCCTTGCAACTAATGAAAAACTGTTTTTT. Encoded protein: CASSQGLATNEKLFF.

V usage is TRBV5-1 and J usage is TRBJ2-3; D is possibly TRBD1 (5 bases). Per the germline V gene, CDR1 is SGHRS and CDR2 is YFSETQ. The ends were cut back, 4 bases at V and 6 bases at J, with 15 bases in the middle. The CDR3 contains 14 residues. Here the CDR3 reads CASSPRQFSDTQYF. The CDR3 bases are TGCGCCAGCAGCCCCAGACAGTTCTCGGATACGCAGTATTTT.

This clone was observed a single time. This CDR3 is CASRRAVRSTDTQYF. The CDR3, as DNA: TGCGCCTCCCGCAGGGCGGTGAGGTCTACAGATACGCAGTATTTT. J is TRBJ2-3 and V is TRBV5-1; TRBD1 is a possible D gene (5 bases). Germline CDR1 reads SGHRS; CDR2 reads YFSETQ. The V end was cut by 10 bases, the J end by 3 bases, with 21 bases between. The CDR3 has 15 amino acids.